This T cell receptor beta chain was found in a study of regulatory dendritic cells for organ transplantation. Overall study findings and caveats: Memory T cells were less diverse than naive, with memory CD8+ most oligoclonal. Considerable individual heterogeneity was seen in alloreactive memory CD8+ T cells. Mature dendritic cells appeared to drive more memory CD8+ clonal expansion than regulatory ones.

Worth noting for this clone: Its antigen is still unknown.

Generated by immunoSEQ multiplex PCR, the TCRdb table keeps only in-frame clones and is missing some. In the table there are about 29,000 clones, roughly 80% of which are singletons. The germline V and J ends were trimmed by 4 bases and 3 bases, with 18 bases remaining between them. Germline values: CDR1 MNHEY, CDR2 SMNVEV (reference sequence). CDR3 length: 16 amino acids. The rearrangement joins TRBV27 to TRBJ1-2, with D possibly matching TRBD1 (6 bases). The material sequenced was naive CD4+ T cells from blood. Stated subset: CD45RA+ naive T cells. The clonotype comes from a human donor in good health. CDR3 bases: TGTGCCAGCAGTTCTCGTAGGGGGGGGGTAGACTATGGCTACACCTTC. It yields the protein CASSSRRGGVDYGYTF.